This T cell receptor (beta chain) was profiled in a study of OX40 agonist ivuxolimab in advanced cancers. Only in-frame clones appear in the TCRdb table, and some are missing; sequencing was by immunoSEQ multiplex PCR. The profile covers over 95,000 clones, with 90% to 95% appearing a single time and roughly 0.33% taken by the ten largest. This clone appeared a single time. The clonotype was recovered from an adult with an advanced solid tumor such as melanoma, head and neck, liver or kidney cancer. The material was CD4+ or CD8+ T cells sorted from blood, obtained in a trial of the OX40 agonist ivuxolimab.

DNA of the CDR3: TGCGCCAGCAGCGGGGGGGCGATCAATGAGCAGTTCTTC. This gives the protein CASSGGAINEQFF. The rearrangement uses TRBV5-1 and TRBJ2-1; the D gene is possibly TRBD2 (7 bases). Per germline, CDR1 SGHRS and CDR2 YFSETQ. The V and J ends lost 4 bases and 6 bases respectively, with 11 bases between them. The CDR3 runs 13 residues.